Presented here are 8 T cell receptor beta chains from one specimen sequenced in a study of CD8 T cells in ankylosing spondylitis. Study outcomes and limitations: Among TCR beta sequences, a motif of 7 to 9 highly homologous variants appeared characteristic of ankylosing spondylitis blood.

A single record per CDR3 protein comes from TCRdb applying MiXCR to the 5' RACE reads. The sample carries 750,000 to 850,000 distinct CDR3 sequences, 12% recorded once. These receptors' targets are unknown. Sequencing used blood, either unsorted or a sorted T cell fraction (not recorded which). The source is a male donor with ankylosing spondylitis.

The CDR3 sequence is CSARRTSGWTGTDTQYF. CDR3 sequence (DNA): TGCAGTGCTAGGAGGACTAGCGGTTGGACAGGCACAGATACGCAGTATTTT. The chain carries TRBV20-1 and TRBJ2-3, with TRBD2 matching over 10 bases. Germline CDR1 DFQATT, CDR2 SNEGSKA (reference sequence). Trimming at V came to 3 bases and at J to 1 base, leaving 10 bases not matched to a gene. The CDR3 extends over 17 amino acids.

The chain is built from TRBV15 and TRBJ1-1; D is perhaps TRBD1 (5 bases). Germline CDR1 LNHNV, CDR2 YYDKDF (reference sequence). The CDR3 runs to 14 residues. V was cut by 1 base and J by 7 bases, with 13 bases left in between. CDR3 DNA: TGTGCCACCAGCAGAGTATCGAAGGGGATTGAAGCTTTCTTT. Translated, it gives CATSRVSKGIEAFF.

J is TRBJ2-1 and V is TRBV7-9; unclear D gene. The germline CDR1 and CDR2 sequences are SEHNR and FQNEAQ (reference sequence). The V gene lost 6 bases and the J gene lost 8 bases, with 14 bases spanning the gap. This CDR3 contains 13 residues. CDR3 residues: CASSPASSDEQFF. In nucleotides, the CDR3 is TGTGCCAGCAGTCCGGCCTCGTCGGATGAGCAGTTCTTC.

This clonotype has only a few counts. J is TRBJ1-3 and V is TRBV7-6; D unresolved. The CDR3 loop spans 15 amino acids. The germline CDR1 and CDR2 sequences are SGHVS and FNYEAQ. V was shortened by 2 bases and J by 2 bases, with 10 bases between the two germline ends. The CDR3, as DNA: TGTGCCAGCAGCTTAATGGGCGCAGCTGGAAACACCATATATTTT. Its protein is CASSLMGAAGNTIYF.

This rearrangement joins TRBV18 to TRBJ1-4; D remains ambiguous. The CDR3 has 13 amino acids. CDR1 KGHSH and CDR2 LQKENI come from the germline V gene. V was shortened by 2 bases and J by 6 bases, with 7 bases between the two germline ends. CDR3 in DNA: TGTGCCAGCTCACCAGCGGTCGATGAAAAACTGTTTTTT. Translating it yields CASSPAVDEKLFF.

This clonotype was counted between two and nine times. This chain joins TRBV7-6 and TRBJ2-2, with 10 bases fitting TRBD2. From germline, CDR1 is SGHVS and CDR2 FNYEAQ. The CDR3 totals 16 residues. Trimming took 5 bases from V and 5 from J; bases not matched to a gene: 8. The CDR3 here is CASSTTSGAGTGELFF. The DNA of the CDR3 is TGTGCCAGCAGCACCACTAGCGGGGCCGGGACCGGGGAGCTGTTTTTT.

The chain uses TRBV29-1 and TRBJ1-1, with 11 bases matching TRBD1. Germline V CDR1 and CDR2: SQVTM, ANQGSEA. CDR3 length: 13 residues. Trimming removed 7 bases from V and 4 bases from J; junction bases left unmatched: 5. The CDR3 sequence: CSGTGGGGTEAFF. DNA of the CDR3: TGCAGCGGGACAGGGGGCGGGGGCACTGAAGCTTTCTTT.

This clonotype has at least ten counts. J is TRBJ2-1 and V is TRBV29-1; tentatively, D is TRBD1 or TRBD2 (5 bases each). The germline V gene has CDR1 SQVTM and CDR2 ANQGSEA. This CDR3 contains 15 residues. Trimming cost V 2 bases and J 1 base, with 12 bases left between them. This chain's CDR3 is CSVETGTQSYNEQFF. DNA for the CDR3: TGCAGCGTTGAAACGGGGACGCAGTCCTACAATGAGCAGTTCTTC.